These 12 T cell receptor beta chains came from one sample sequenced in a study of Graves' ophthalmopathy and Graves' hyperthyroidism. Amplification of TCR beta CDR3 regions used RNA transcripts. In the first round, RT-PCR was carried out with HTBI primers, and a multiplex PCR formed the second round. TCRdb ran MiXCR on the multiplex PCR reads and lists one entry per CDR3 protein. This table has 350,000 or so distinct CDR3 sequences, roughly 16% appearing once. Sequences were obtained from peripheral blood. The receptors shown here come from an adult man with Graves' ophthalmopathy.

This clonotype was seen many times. CDR3 amino acids: CASSEKQGTMNTEAFF. As DNA, the CDR3 is TGTGCCAGCAGTGAAAAACAGGGCACGATGAACACTGAAGCTTTCTTT. The chain has TRBV6-1 and TRBJ1-1; a weak D match, TRBD1 (6 bases). Trimming pared 2 bases from V and 0 bases from J, leaving 13 bases between. The CDR3 consists of 16 residues. Germline-derived CDR1 and CDR2 are MNHNS and SASEGT.

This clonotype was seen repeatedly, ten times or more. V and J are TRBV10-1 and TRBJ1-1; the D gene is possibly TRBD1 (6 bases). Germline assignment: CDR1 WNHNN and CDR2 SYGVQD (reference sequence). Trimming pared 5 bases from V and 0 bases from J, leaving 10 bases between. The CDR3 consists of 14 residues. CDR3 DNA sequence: TGCGCCAGCAGTTACGGACAGTTGAACACTGAAGCTTTCTTT. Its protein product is CASSYGQLNTEAFF.

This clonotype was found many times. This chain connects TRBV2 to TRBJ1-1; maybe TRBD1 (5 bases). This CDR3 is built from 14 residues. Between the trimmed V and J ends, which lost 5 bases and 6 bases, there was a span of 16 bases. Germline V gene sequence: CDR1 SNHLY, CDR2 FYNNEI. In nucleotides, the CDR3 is TGTGCCAGCAGTACCCTCGCAGGGAAGGCTGAAGCTTTCTTT. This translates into CASSTLAGKAEAFF.

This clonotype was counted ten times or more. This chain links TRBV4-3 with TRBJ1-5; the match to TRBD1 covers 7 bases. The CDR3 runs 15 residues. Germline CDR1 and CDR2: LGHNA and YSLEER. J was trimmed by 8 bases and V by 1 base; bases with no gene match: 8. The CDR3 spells CASSQGTGDLKPQHF. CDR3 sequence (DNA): TGCGCCAGCAGCCAAGGTACAGGGGACCTAAAGCCCCAGCATTTT.

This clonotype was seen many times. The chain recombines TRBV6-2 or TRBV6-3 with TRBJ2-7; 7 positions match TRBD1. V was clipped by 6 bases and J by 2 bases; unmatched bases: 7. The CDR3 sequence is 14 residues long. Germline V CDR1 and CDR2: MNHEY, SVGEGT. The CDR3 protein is CASSQVQGTYEQYF. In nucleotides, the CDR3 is TGTGCCAGCAGCCAAGTACAGGGGACCTACGAGCAGTACTTC.

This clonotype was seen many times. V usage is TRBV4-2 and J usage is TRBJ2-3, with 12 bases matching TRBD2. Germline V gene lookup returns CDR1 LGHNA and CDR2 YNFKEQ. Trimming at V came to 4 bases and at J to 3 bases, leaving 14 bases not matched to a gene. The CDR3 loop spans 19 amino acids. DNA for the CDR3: TGTGCCAGCAGCCCCCTTGGGGCGACTAGCGGGAGAAGGACAGATACGCAGTATTTT. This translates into CASSPLGATSGRRTDTQYF.

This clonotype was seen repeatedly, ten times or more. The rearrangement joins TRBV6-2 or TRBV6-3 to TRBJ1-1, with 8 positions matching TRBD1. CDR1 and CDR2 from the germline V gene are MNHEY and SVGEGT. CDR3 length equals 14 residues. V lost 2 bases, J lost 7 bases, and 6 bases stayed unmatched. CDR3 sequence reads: CASSYTGQVVEAFF. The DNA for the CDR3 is TGTGCCAGCAGTTACACGGGACAGGTAGTTGAAGCTTTCTTT.

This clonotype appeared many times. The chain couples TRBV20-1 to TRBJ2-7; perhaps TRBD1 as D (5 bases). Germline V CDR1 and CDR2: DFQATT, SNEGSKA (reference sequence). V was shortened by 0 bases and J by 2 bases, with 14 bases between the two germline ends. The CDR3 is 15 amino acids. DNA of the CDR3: TGCAGTGCTAGAGATTTTGACAGACCGACCTACGAGCAGTACTTC. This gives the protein CSARDFDRPTYEQYF.

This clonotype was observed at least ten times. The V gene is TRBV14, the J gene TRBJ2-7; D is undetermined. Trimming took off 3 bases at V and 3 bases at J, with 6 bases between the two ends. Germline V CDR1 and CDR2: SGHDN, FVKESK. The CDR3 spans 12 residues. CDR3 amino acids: CASSQGYYEQYF. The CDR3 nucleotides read TGTGCCAGCAGCCAGGGATACTACGAGCAGTACTTC.

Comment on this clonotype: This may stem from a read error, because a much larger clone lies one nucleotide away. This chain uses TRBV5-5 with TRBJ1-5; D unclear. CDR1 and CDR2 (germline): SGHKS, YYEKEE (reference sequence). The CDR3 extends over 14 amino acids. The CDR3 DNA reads TGTGCCAACAGCATGAGCGGATTCAATCAGCCCCAGCATTTT. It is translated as CANSMSGFNQPQHF.

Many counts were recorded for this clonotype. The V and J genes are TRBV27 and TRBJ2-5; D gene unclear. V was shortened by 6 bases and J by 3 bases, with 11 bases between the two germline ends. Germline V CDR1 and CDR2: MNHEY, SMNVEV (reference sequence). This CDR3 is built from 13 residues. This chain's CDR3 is CASRAQPEETQYF. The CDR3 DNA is TGTGCCAGCAGGGCCCAGCCCGAAGAGACCCAGTACTTC.

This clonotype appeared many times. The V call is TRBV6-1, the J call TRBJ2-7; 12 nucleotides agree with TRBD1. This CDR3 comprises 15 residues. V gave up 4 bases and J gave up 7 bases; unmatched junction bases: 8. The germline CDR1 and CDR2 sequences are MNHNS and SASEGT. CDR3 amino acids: CASSGRDRGREEQYF. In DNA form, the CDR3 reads TGTGCCAGCAGTGGAAGGGACAGGGGGCGCGAAGAGCAGTACTTC.